This is a list of T cell receptor beta chains from one sample in a study of regulatory T cells in long-lasting Graves disease. TCRdb independently ran MiXCR on the multiplex PCR reads; one entry per CDR3 protein. The table has 580,000 or so distinct CDR3 sequences, about 16% seen once. These records were also assigned to another study, of T cells in Graves' hyperthyroidism and ophthalmopathy.

The material sequenced was peripheral blood mononuclear cells (PBMCs), taken at new diagnosis, from a patient treated with antithyroid drugs. The receptors derive from a man aged 18 to 30 with Graves disease. Each CDR3 is given with its conserved first and last residue. A D gene is named only where the DNA matches it firmly. The size entry is marked missing in some rows and otherwise reads once, few, many or a size class.

>TRBV28|.|.|TRBJ1-4
CASSPRRRENEKLFF
TGTGCCAGCAGCCCCAGGCGGAGGGAGAATGAAAAACTGTTTTTT
>TRBV27|many|.|TRBJ2-1
CASSLSGQGNEQFF
TGTGCCAGCAGTTTATCGGGTCAGGGCAATGAGCAGTTCTTC
>TRBV20-1|many|TRBD2|TRBJ2-7
CSALRLAGGGGEQYF
TGCAGTGCTCTCAGACTAGCGGGAGGGGGTGGCGAGCAGTACTTC
>TRBV27|few|.|TRBJ2-5
CASSPVQGYQETQYF
TGTGCCAGCAGCCCTGTACAGGGTTACCAAGAGACCCAGTACTTC
>TRBV7-7|.|.|TRBJ1-1
CASSFNENTEAFF
TGTGCTAGCAGCTTTAACGAAAACACTGAAGCTTTCTTT
>TRBV6-1|few|TRBD2|TRBJ2-7
CASSEVSGGYEQYF
TGTGCCAGCAGTGAAGTCTCGGGAGGCTACGAGCAGTACTTC
>TRBV5-1|many|.|TRBJ2-7
CASSLAGAVSYEQYF
TGCGCCAGCAGCTTGGCCGGGGCAGTCTCCTACGAGCAGTACTTC
>TRBV29-1|many|TRBD1|TRBJ1-2
CSVAGTGGGYGYTF
TGCAGCGTGGCCGGGACAGGGGGTGGCTATGGCTACACCTTC
>TRBV4-2|few|.|TRBJ1-1
CASSQAEQENTEAFF
TGTGCCAGCAGCCAAGCGGAACAAGAGAACACTGAAGCTTTCTTT
>TRBV29-1|.|.|TRBJ1-2
CSVGLADFHGYTF
TGCAGCGTTGGGTTAGCCGATTTTCATGGCTACACCTTC
>TRBV20-1|many|TRBD2|TRBJ2-3
CSARIAGRSTDTQYF
TGCAGTGCTAGGATAGCGGGGAGGAGCACAGATACGCAGTATTTT
>TRBV5-1|few|.|TRBJ1-2
CASSLTALPGAEYGYTF
TGCGCCAGCAGCTTAACCGCCCTCCCAGGGGCGGAATATGGCTACACCTTC
>TRBV20-1|many|TRBD1|TRBJ2-1
CSASLDRTGLF
TGCAGTGCTAGCTTGGACAGGACCGGCCTCTTC
>TRBV27|few|.|TRBJ2-5
CASGPLGAGTQETQYF
TGTGCCAGCGGACCCTTAGGGGCAGGGACCCAAGAGACCCAGTACTTC
>TRBV7-6|many|TRBD2|TRBJ2-3
CASSRTSGRDTQYF
TGTGCCAGCAGTCGGACTAGCGGGAGAGATACGCAGTATTTT
>TRBV10-3|.|.|TRBJ2-7
CGTSWSSFPPYEQYF
TGTGGCACCTCCTGGTCCTCATTCCCCCCCTACGAGCAGTACTTC
>TRBV11-2|few|TRBD2|TRBJ2-1
CASSFLILAGNEQFF
TGTGCCAGCAGCTTTCTGATACTAGCGGGAAATGAGCAGTTCTTC
>TRBV2|.|.|TRBJ2-7
CASSYGGTFSSYEQYF
TGTGCCAGCAGTTACGGCGGCACTTTCAGCTCCTACGAGCAGTACTTC
>TRBV20-1|many|.|TRBJ2-1
CSARVFGLRYNEQFF
TGCAGTGCTAGAGTTTTCGGACTTCGATACAATGAGCAGTTCTTC
>TRBV7-9|.|.|TRBJ2-1
CASSLPRGVGTYNEQFF
TGTGCCAGCAGCTTACCCAGGGGTGTCGGGACCTACAATGAGCAGTTCTTC
>TRBV14|few|.|TRBJ2-7
CASSQGVTYEQYF
TGTGCCAGCAGCCAAGGGGTTACCTACGAGCAGTACTTC